This TCR beta chain was recorded in a study of technical replicates of blood from several donors. After removal of 3 bases from V and 7 bases from J, the junction contained 8 bases not matched to a gene. The germline CDR1 and CDR2 sequences are MNHEY and SMNVEV (reference sequence). The length of the CDR3 is 15 residues. Clones were sequenced by immunoSEQ multiplex PCR, and TCRdb holds only the in-frame ones, with some missing. The sample contains tens of thousands of clones, 93% of which appear only once. This sequence was found in a human donor in good health. This chain joins TRBV27 and TRBJ1-5; the match to TRBD1 covers 8 bases. The sample comprised T cells isolated from PBMCs. The DNA for the CDR3 is TGTGCCAGCAGTTTGGGCAGGGGGCGGGGACAGCCCCAGCATTTT. Its protein product is CASSLGRGRGQPQHF.